The 7 T cell receptor beta chains listed next were all sequenced from one sample in a study of OX40 agonist ivuxolimab in advanced cancers. Using immunoSEQ multiplex PCR, the repertoire was profiled, and TCRdb retains in-frame clones only, with some absent. The sample lists roughly 80,000 clones; around nine tenths were seen once. Sequencing was performed on CD4+ or CD8+ T cells sorted from blood, taken in a trial of the OX40 agonist ivuxolimab. Receptors were obtained from an adult with an advanced solid tumor such as melanoma, head and neck, liver or kidney cancer.

The V call is TRBV28, the J call TRBJ1-2, with D hard to call. With 7 bases removed from V and 4 bases from J, the gap between germline ends came to 7 bases. The V gene's germline CDR1 is MDHEN and CDR2 SYDVKM. This CDR3 comprises 11 residues. The CDR3 region has the DNA TGTGCCAGCACGCGGGGCTATGGCTACACCTTC. It codes for CASTRGYGYTF.

This clone was counted a single time. The chain combines TRBV6-5 with TRBJ2-3; D possibly uses TRBD1 or TRBD2 (5 bases each). CDR1 is MNHEY, CDR2 SVGAGI, per germline. Trimming cost V 2 bases and J 2 bases, with 11 bases left between them. CDR3 length: 15 amino acids. The CDR3 DNA is TGTGCCAGCAGTTACGGGGGTCACTTCACAGATACGCAGTATTTT. Protein: CASSYGGHFTDTQYF.

This clone was counted only a few times. The V call is TRBV6-1, the J call TRBJ1-1; D is uncertain. Germline V gene sequence: CDR1 MNHNS, CDR2 SASEGT. The CDR3 covers 13 residues. V was pared by 8 bases and J by 0 bases, with 10 bases between. The CDR3: CASLVGVNTEAFF. The CDR3 nucleotides are TGTGCCAGCCTTGTCGGGGTGAACACTGAAGCTTTCTTT.

This clone was picked up one time. The CDR3 is CASSQRGGGETQYF. DNA for the CDR3: TGTGCCAGCAGCCAGCGGGGGGGCGGGGAGACCCAGTACTTC. J is TRBJ2-5 and V is TRBV7-6; TRBD2 matches 10 bases. The V gene's germline CDR1 is SGHVS and CDR2 FNYEAQ. Trimming removed 5 bases from V and 5 bases from J; junction bases left unmatched: 5. This CDR3 has 14 residues.

Ten or more counts support this clone. The rearrangement joins TRBV7-6 to TRBJ1-5; D gene unclear. V lost 8 bases, J lost 5 bases, and 13 bases lay in between. The CDR3 spans 13 residues. CDR1 SGHVS and CDR2 FNYEAQ come from the germline V gene. The CDR3 loop reads CASGPRADQPQHF. The CDR3 region has the DNA TGTGCCAGCGGCCCTAGGGCAGATCAGCCCCAGCATTTT.

The chain carries TRBV6-1 and TRBJ1-2; 8 bases match TRBD1. Germline-derived CDR1 and CDR2 are MNHNS and SASEGT. CDR3 length equals 13 residues. The ends lost 6 bases at V and 6 bases at J; junction bases unmatched: 6. The CDR3 loop is CASSPGTGDGYTF. The CDR3 DNA reads TGTGCCAGCAGCCCTGGGACAGGCGATGGCTACACCTTC.

This clone was recorded a few times. The chain links TRBV9 to TRBJ1-1; the D gene is possibly TRBD1 (5 bases). There are 19 residues in the CDR3. With 2 bases removed from V and 2 bases from J, the gap between germline ends came to 25 bases. Germline lookup yields CDR1 SGDLS and CDR2 YYNGEE. The CDR3 here is CASSVPPSIPGSANTEAFF. Here the CDR3 DNA reads TGTGCCAGCAGCGTGCCCCCCAGCATTCCAGGGAGTGCAAACACTGAAGCTTTCTTT. Combining the CDR3 with reference TRBV9 and TRBJ1-1 gives the whole variable domain DSGVTQTPKHLITATGQRVTLRCSPRSGDLSVYWYQQSLDQGLQFLIQYYNGEERAKGNILERFSAQQFPDLHSELNLSSLELGDSALYFCASSVPPSIPGSANTEAFFGQGTRLTVV.